This T cell receptor (beta chain) originates from a study of cytomegalovirus exposure and HLA in healthy donors. PCR primers comprised 60 Vbeta and 13 Jbeta primers. The data were produced by immunoSEQ multiplex PCR, yet TCRdb's version contains in-frame clones alone and is incomplete. The table includes under 150,000 clones, roughly 74% detected once. General study points: Most subjects' HLA-A and HLA-B alleles were reportedly predicted from TCR beta sequences.

Looked up from germline, CDR1 is SGHKS and CDR2 is YYEKEE (reference sequence). The ends were cut back, 0 bases at V and 4 bases at J, with 11 bases in the middle. The CDR3 is 14 residues long. With regard to this clone: Its antigen is undetermined.

The clonotype was recovered from a middle-aged woman in good health and CMV-seropositive. V usage is TRBV5-5 and J usage is TRBJ2-7; D possibly corresponds to TRBD1 (6 bases). The specimen was PBMCs. The CDR3 loop is CASSLGGGRYEQYF. The CDR3, as DNA: TGTGCCAGCAGCTTGGGTGGGGGCCGGTACGAGCAGTACTTC. Complete variable domain (other parts from reference TRBV5-5 and TRBJ2-7): DAGVTQSPTHLIKTRGQQVTLRCSPISGHKSVSWYQQVLGQGPQFIFQYYEKEERGRGNFPDRFSARQFPNYSSELNVNALLLGDSALYLCASSLGGGRYEQYFGPGTRLTVT.